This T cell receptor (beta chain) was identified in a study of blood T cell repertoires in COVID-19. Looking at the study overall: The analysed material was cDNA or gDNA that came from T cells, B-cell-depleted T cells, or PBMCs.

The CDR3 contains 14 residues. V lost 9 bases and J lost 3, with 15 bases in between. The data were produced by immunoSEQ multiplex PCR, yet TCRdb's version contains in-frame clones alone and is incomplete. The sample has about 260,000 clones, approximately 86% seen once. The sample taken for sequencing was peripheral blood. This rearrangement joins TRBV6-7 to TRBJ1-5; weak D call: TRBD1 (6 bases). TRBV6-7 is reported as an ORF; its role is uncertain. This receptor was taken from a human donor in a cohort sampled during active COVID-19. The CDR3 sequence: CARTKGTNNQPQHF. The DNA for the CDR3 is TGTGCCAGAACTAAAGGGACAAACAATCAGCCCCAGCATTTT.